This T cell receptor beta chain was documented in a study of CD8+ T cells in alopecia areata (dated by TCRdb to the late 2010s). General notes on the study: Treated patients were enrolled in an open-label pilot trial of oral tofacitinib, 5 to 10 mg twice daily, for moderate-to-severe alopecia areata. TCRbeta CDR3 regions were amplified by immunoSEQ multiplex PCR with 35 Vbeta forward and 13 Jbeta reverse primers. Scalp clonality was compared among normal scalp (n=4), patchy alopecia areata scalp (n=8), and alopecia totalis/universalis scalp (n=8). The RNA source kit depended on sample type: the PAXgene miRNA kit for fixed scalp, the miRNeasy kit for PBMCs, and the RNeasy kit for mouse skin. Tofacitinib-treated patients had biopsies at baseline and at 4 and 24 weeks of treatment, with a later scalp biopsy in several patients. High-throughput TCRbeta sequencing was used to examine T cell clonal expansion in alopecia areata in both the C3H/HeJ mouse model and human patients. In humans, TCRbeta sequencing was performed on scalp tissue and on sorted CD4+ and CD8+ peripheral blood T cells from healthy controls and from patients with patchy or totalis/universalis alopecia areata. Patients received tofacitinib for 6 to 18 months and were then followed off drug for 6 months to check for delayed response and recurrence.

The sample's time point label is to be understood as: baseline before oral tofacitinib. From alopecia areata patients, peripheral blood was collected along with lesional scalp punch biopsies. PBMCs were isolated by density centrifugation and stained for CD3, CD4 and CD8, after which CD4+ and CD8+ T cells were sorted on a FACSAria. The library was produced with the immunoSEQ multiplex PCR assay. RNA was extracted from all samples and reverse transcribed into cDNA, which served as template for TCR sequencing. First-strand cDNA was synthesized with SuperScript III using a 2:1 mix of oligo-dT and random hexamers. A synthetic immune receptor repertoire was used to measure amplification bias, and any remaining bias was corrected computationally. As for the authors' bioinformatics: Raw reads were preprocessed to remove errors, and CDR3 was defined by IMGT conventions from the conserved cysteine to phenylalanine. To get clonality, Shannon entropy was normalized by log2 of the number of productive unique TCRs and the result was subtracted from 1. CD4 or CD8 identity of scalp clones was inferred by cross-referencing scalp TCRbeta sequences with sorted blood CD4 and CD8 repertoires. TCRdb provides this immuneACCESS table in a form limited to in-frame rearrangements. Some clones are lacking; in checked studies, under half of them reflect an unresolved V gene, and why the rest are absent is not known. The D gene and trimming were derived from the DNA, and the V and J assignments and clone size from that table. For this sample the table gives around 250,000 clones, of which roughly two thirds were detected only once. The ten most abundant clones make up approximately 1.2% of the sample.

For this clone: What antigen it recognizes has not been identified. Per-nucleotide qualities are absent, and no much larger clonotype sits a single base away.

Study-wide findings and limitations: TCR sequences shared between patients were less clear than in mice, possibly partly because of HLA diversity in the patient population. Lesional scalp, especially in alopecia totalis/universalis, showed higher clonality and more expanded CD8+ clones than normal scalp, suggesting antigenic drive. Unlike mouse skin, which is dominated by gammadelta T cells, normal human skin has resident alphabeta T cells that are also sequenced, and this complicates analysis of the scalp TCR repertoire.

The receptor comes from a human donor with alopecia areata. This sample comprised CD4+ T cells sorted from blood, obtained at week 0.

The CDR3 protein is CASTSESYEQYF. Here is the DNA: TGTGCCAGCACCTCAGAATCCTACGAGCAGTACTTC. The sequence is built from TRBV27 and TRBJ2-7; the D gene identity is not certain. Spanning cysteine to phenylalanine, the CDR3 consists of 12 amino acids. Just the 36-base CDR3 DNA is kept, in frame starting at base 1. The germline V gene (reference sequence) gives CDR1 as MNHEY and CDR2 as SMNVEV. The V end loses 7 bases and the J end loses 1 base, and a stretch of 8 bases separates them.